This passage covers 9 T cell receptor beta chains from one sample sequenced in a study of blood T cell repertoires in COVID-19. Generated by immunoSEQ multiplex PCR, the TCRdb table keeps only in-frame clones and is missing some. The repertoire holds about 100,000 clones, with about 78% as singletons. The sample was peripheral blood. Receptor source: a man between 50 and 59 years old who had recovered from COVID-19.

This clone was found a few times. The rearrangement links TRBV18 to TRBJ2-5, with a tentative D call TRBD2 (6 bases). Germline values: CDR1 KGHSH, CDR2 LQKENI. The CDR3 length is 14 residues. V shed 1 base and J shed 2 bases, with 8 bases lying between them. The CDR3 spells CASSPRGGQETQYF. The CDR3, as DNA: TGTGCCAGCTCACCACGTGGGGGGCAAGAGACCCAGTACTTC.

In nucleotides, the CDR3 is TGCGCCAGCAGGGGTTCCGGGGGGGACACTGAAGCTTTCTTT. Translated: CASRGSGGDTEAFF. V gene TRBV5-1 combines with J gene TRBJ1-1; tentative D call: TRBD1 (5 bases). There are 14 residues in the CDR3. Germline V gene lookup returns CDR1 SGHRS and CDR2 YFSETQ. The ends were cut back, 5 bases at V and 3 bases at J, with 14 bases in the middle.

This clone was observed a handful of times. CDR3 residues: CASSTPGLAGMYEQYF. The CDR3 region has the DNA TGTGCCAGCAGTACCCCCGGACTAGCGGGAATGTACGAGCAGTACTTC. V usage is TRBV28 and J usage is TRBJ2-7; 12 nucleotides match TRBD2. The germline CDR1 and CDR2 sequences are MDHEN and SYDVKM. CDR3 length: 16 residues. Trimming removed 5 bases from V and 4 bases from J; junction bases left unmatched: 9.

The rearrangement links TRBV7-8 to TRBJ1-1; D is ambiguous. Germline CDR1 and CDR2: SGHVS and FQNEAQ. The CDR3 runs 14 residues. Trimming pared 5 bases from V and 1 base from J, leaving 11 bases between. The CDR3 protein is CASSPTEQNTEAFF. CDR3 coding DNA: TGTGCCAGCAGCCCAACCGAACAGAACACTGAAGCTTTCTTT.

The chain carries TRBV10-3 and TRBJ2-5; TRBD2 agrees at 8 bases. Germline CDR1 ENHRY, CDR2 SYGVKD. The CDR3 totals 17 residues. The ends lost 4 bases at V and 1 base at J; junction bases unmatched: 11. The CDR3 here is CAISGNSERGTQETQYF. The CDR3 DNA sequence: TGTGCCATCAGTGGTAATTCGGAGCGGGGGACCCAAGAGACCCAGTACTTC.

This chain connects TRBV28 to TRBJ1-2; D gene unclear. Germline V gives CDR1 MDHEN, CDR2 SYDVKM. The V end was cut by 5 bases, the J end by 3 bases, with 13 bases between. The CDR3 runs 14 residues. CDR3 nucleotides: TGTGCCAGCAGTCAGACTTCCGGGGACTATGGCTACACCTTC. Translating it yields CASSQTSGDYGYTF.

Here the CDR3 DNA reads TGTGCCAGCAGCGCCGGGGACTCTCCCGGGGGGGAGCTGTTTTTT. Its protein product is CASSAGDSPGGELFF. The chain uses TRBV9 and TRBJ2-2, with D possibly matching TRBD2 (6 bases). Per the germline V gene, CDR1 is SGDLS and CDR2 is YYNGEE. Trimming stripped 3 bases from V and 8 bases from J, with 17 bases between. The length of the CDR3 is 15 residues.

The rearrangement joins TRBV10-3 to TRBJ2-2, with 8 bases fitting TRBD1. The germline CDR1 and CDR2 sequences are ENHRY and SYGVKD. The CDR3 covers 14 residues. Germline trimming cut 5 bases from V and 4 bases from J; bases unmatched to any gene: 3. CDR3 in amino acids: CAISQGAGTGELFF. The CDR3 nucleotides are TGTGCCATCAGTCAGGGGGCAGGCACCGGGGAGCTGTTTTTT.

This chain links TRBV24-1 with TRBJ1-5; no reliable D call. Trimming removed 2 bases from V and 7 bases from J, with 11 bases in between. This CDR3 is 14 amino acids long. CDR1 is KGHDR and CDR2 is SFDVKD in the germline V gene. CDR3 protein: CATSDSGSGQPQHF. As DNA, the CDR3 is TGTGCCACCAGTGATTCCGGGTCGGGGCAGCCCCAGCATTTT.